Detailed here is one T cell receptor (beta chain). As yet, its antigen is unknown. TCRdb reprocessed the 5' RACE reads, with one entry per CDR3 protein and no DNA. With over 120,000 distinct CDR3 sequences in the sample, the ten largest clones hold less than 15%. These data originate in a study of T cells expressing NK-cell markers. About the study: HCMV serostatus: seven of eight sequenced donors positive, one negative. General study results and limits: Dominant NKG2C+ clonotypes made up roughly 1.0-7.5% of CD8+ T cells in about six donors. A handful of donors showed these clonotypes also leading the CD3+CD56-NKG2C+ fraction. Uncertainty persisted over the HCMV specificity of expanded NKG2C+ T cell clones.

This TCR was recovered from a young man in good health. Sequencing input: blood T cells: a sorted CD56 or NKG2C T cell subset, CD4+ or CD8+ T cells, or bulk PBMC T cells (not recorded which).

The CDR3 region is CATSSGGSQSNTGELFF. The chain combines TRBV15 with TRBJ2-2; TCRdb's assignment of TRBD2 cannot be checked, as there is no DNA. The CDR3 totals 17 residues. The germline gives CDR1 LNHNV, CDR2 YYDKDF (reference sequence).